The 9 T cell receptor beta chains reported below all come from one sample, sequenced in a study of cytomegalovirus exposure and HLA in healthy donors. With 60 Vbeta and 13 Jbeta primers, the PCR was carried out. The protocol was immunoSEQ multiplex PCR, while the TCRdb copy is restricted to in-frame clones and leaves out a portion. The sample comprises some 180,000 clones, around 87% of which are singletons, and around 0.98% rests with the top ten. The sample consisted of PBMCs. The receptors originated from a boy under 10 years old in good health and CMV-seronegative.

A single count supports this clone. The rearrangement uses TRBV7-9 and TRBJ2-7; 10 bases are a match to TRBD1. Germline CDR1 is SEHNR and CDR2 is FQNEAQ (reference sequence). J gave up 5 bases and V 5 bases, and 3 bases lay outside the gene matches. The CDR3 covers 13 residues. The CDR3 region is CASSPTGGDEQYF. CDR3 in DNA: TGTGCCAGCAGCCCGACAGGGGGCGACGAGCAGTACTTC.

This chain joins TRBV12-5 and TRBJ2-7; tentative D call: TRBD2 (5 bases). The CDR3 totals 17 residues. V was pared by 5 bases and J by 2 bases, with 22 bases between. The germline V gene encodes CDR1 LGHNT and CDR2 FRNRAP. CDR3 in amino acids: CASGPEPGVHPAYEQYF. CDR3 in DNA: TGTGCTAGTGGTCCCGAACCCGGGGTCCACCCCGCCTACGAGCAGTACTTC. The whole variable domain, remainder taken from reference TRBV12-5 and TRBJ2-7, is DARVTQTPRHKVTEMGQEVTMRCQPILGHNTVFWYRQTMMQGLELLAYFRNRAPLDDSGMPKDRFSAEMPDATLATLKIQPSEPRDSAVYFCASGPEPGVHPAYEQYFGPGTRLTVT.

CDR3 protein: CASSGDGSYEQYF. The CDR3 bases are TGTGCCAGCTCGGGGGACGGGTCCTACGAGCAGTACTTC. This chain joins TRBV19 and TRBJ2-7, with D tentatively TRBD2 (6 bases). Germline CDR1 is LNHDA and CDR2 is SQIVND (reference sequence). Trimming took off 9 bases at V and 1 base at J, with 13 bases between the two ends. CDR3 length: 13 amino acids.

The genes are TRBV15 and TRBJ2-7; possible D gene TRBD2, 6 bases. Germline CDR1 is LNHNV and CDR2 is YYDKDF (reference sequence). This CDR3 has 14 residues. Trimming pared 1 base from V and 6 bases from J, leaving 13 bases between. The CDR3 protein is CATSRVGGYGEQYF. For the CDR3, the DNA is TGTGCCACCAGCAGAGTAGGAGGGTACGGCGAGCAGTACTTC.

The rearrangement links TRBV18 to TRBJ2-7, with D perhaps matching TRBD1 (5 bases). Germline CDR1 is KGHSH and CDR2 is LQKENI. This CDR3 region has 14 residues. Trimming removed 3 bases from V and 3 bases from J, with 12 bases in between. The CDR3, as DNA: TGTGCCAGCTCACCCGGTCCCAGGGTCTACGAGCAGTACTTC. Amino acid sequence: CASSPGPRVYEQYF.

This sequence joins TRBV7-6 and TRBJ2-2, with 8 bases fitting TRBD1. Germline trimming cut 2 bases from V and 6 bases from J; bases unmatched to any gene: 14. Germline V gene lookup returns CDR1 SGHVS and CDR2 FNYEAQ. The CDR3 is 18 amino acids. The CDR3 loop reads CASSLHFRDRLVAGELFF. DNA for the CDR3: TGTGCCAGCAGCTTACATTTTAGGGACAGGTTGGTTGCCGGGGAGCTGTTTTTT.

This chain links TRBV2 with TRBJ2-2, with 11 bases lining up with TRBD1. The CDR3 length is 14 residues. Germline CDR1 is SNHLY and CDR2 is FYNNEI. Germline trimming cut 7 bases from V and 7 bases from J; bases unmatched to any gene: 5. CDR3 sequence: CASMGQGDLGELFF. The CDR3 DNA is TGTGCCAGCATGGGACAGGGGGACCTCGGGGAGCTGTTTTTT.

The chain is built from TRBV6-5 and TRBJ2-1, with 9 bases matching TRBD1. From germline, CDR1 is MNHEY and CDR2 SVGAGI. This CDR3 spans 15 amino acids. V shed 6 bases, J shed 8 bases, and the junction held 11 bases outside the gene matches. The CDR3 spells CASSTGTGWMDEQFF. The CDR3 DNA reads as TGTGCCAGCAGCACCGGGACAGGGTGGATGGATGAGCAGTTCTTC.

The genes are TRBV7-9 and TRBJ2-3; 7 bases align to TRBD2. The V segment lost 2 bases and the J segment 0 bases; nucleotides outside the gene matches: 8. Germline assignment: CDR1 SEHNR and CDR2 FQNEAQ (reference sequence). This CDR3 comprises 17 residues. The CDR3 spells CASSLIGGRISTDTQYF. The CDR3 region has the DNA TGTGCCAGCAGCTTAATCGGCGGGAGAATAAGCACAGATACGCAGTATTTT.